The clone carrying this T cell receptor (beta chain) was seen a handful of times. In the same sample, other DNA sequences code for this CDR3. The table came from immunoSEQ multiplex PCR; TCRdb's copy has only in-frame clones and leaves some out. The table lists about 210,000 clones, around nine tenths of them singletons, with 4.8% in the top ten. The data were taken from a study of blood T cell repertoires in COVID-19. The CDR3 sequence is 14 residues long. CDR1 and CDR2 from the germline V gene are SGHVS and FQNEAQ. V lost 1 base and J 2 bases, leaving 8 bases between the germline ends. This sequence was found in a middle-aged woman with acute or convalescent COVID-19. The chain joins TRBV7-8 to TRBJ1-1; D gene ambiguous. The sequenced material came from peripheral blood. As DNA, the CDR3 is TGTGCCAGCAGCTTAGTTGCAGGCAACACTGAAGCTTTCTTT. As protein: CASSLVAGNTEAFF.